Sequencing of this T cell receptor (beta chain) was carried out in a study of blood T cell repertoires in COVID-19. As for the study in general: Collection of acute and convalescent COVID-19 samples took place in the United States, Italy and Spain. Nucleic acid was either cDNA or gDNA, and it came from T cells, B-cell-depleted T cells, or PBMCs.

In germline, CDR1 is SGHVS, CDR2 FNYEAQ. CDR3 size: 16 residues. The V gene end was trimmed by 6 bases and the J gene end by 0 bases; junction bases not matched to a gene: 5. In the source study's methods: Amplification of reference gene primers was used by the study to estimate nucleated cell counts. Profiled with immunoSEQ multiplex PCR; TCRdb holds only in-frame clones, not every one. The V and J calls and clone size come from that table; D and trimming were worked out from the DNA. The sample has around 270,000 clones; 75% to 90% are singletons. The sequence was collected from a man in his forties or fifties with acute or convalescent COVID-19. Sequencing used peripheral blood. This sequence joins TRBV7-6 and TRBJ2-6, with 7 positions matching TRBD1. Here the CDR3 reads CASSQHRGSGANVLTF. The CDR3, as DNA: TGTGCCAGCAGTCAGCACAGGGGCTCTGGGGCCAACGTCCTGACTTTC.